This TCR beta chain was documented in a study of blood T cell repertoires in COVID-19 (dated by TCRdb to 2019 to 2021). Broadly, across the study: Samples covering the acute and convalescent phases of COVID-19 were provided by collaborators in the United States, Italy and Spain. The prospective study material was composed of cDNA or gDNA derived from T cells, B-cell-depleted T cells, or PBMCs. The dataset comprised deeply sampled blood TCRbeta repertoires from subjects exposed to, actively infected with, or recovered from COVID-19. The repertoires were released in a freely available public database meant as a resource for research on the immune response to SARS-CoV-2. The samples were drawn from two sources: the first 160 participants of the ongoing ImmuneRACE study, and 1,000 to 1,500 subjects contributed by 6 global collaborators. A de-identified subject ID, COVID-19 status, age in years and sex were almost always included in the sample metadata. HLA class I and class II types, where available, came from metadata supplied by the sample provider rather than from assay-based typing. What the research found in general, with its limitations: The quantity of clinical and demographic metadata differed by source and by participant and was supplied without curation.

The germline V gene sets CDR1 to SGHRS and CDR2 to YFSETQ. V and J are truncated by 7 bases and 0 bases respectively, leaving an intervening sequence of 5 bases. The CDR3 runs 12 amino acids, cysteine and phenylalanine included. The entry retains the CDR3 DNA only, 36 bases that are in frame from base 1. As to this clone: Its antigen is not yet known. No clone much larger than this one lies a single base away; base qualities are absent.

In the prospective study, participants were roughly 18 to 95 years old, resided in approximately 22 geographic areas of the United States, and were enrolled through a virtual design. Cohort assignment in the prospective study relied on participant-reported clinical history from a screening survey and a study questionnaire. For ImmuneRACE Cohort 3, a participant was defined as recovered based on two consecutive negative NP/OP PCR tests, clearance by a healthcare professional, or resolution of symptoms. In the prospective study, mobile phlebotomists collected whole blood, serum and a nasopharyngeal or oropharyngeal swab from each participant. Over a 2-month period, participants in the prospective study had the option of providing additional blood draws and questionnaires. Blood samples from the prospective study were shipped frozen or at room temperature prior to DNA extraction. The immunoSEQ Assay, a bias-controlled multiplex PCR, was used to amplify TCRbeta CDR3 regions from genomic DNA. The authors processed their data as follows. Within the assay, amplification of reference gene primers was used to estimate how many nucleated cells each sample contained. To quantify the absolute abundance of each unique TCRbeta CDR3 rearrangement, sequence reads were collapsed and filtered. For each sample, productive Simpson clonality was calculated by taking the square root of Simpson's diversity index across productive rearrangements. TCRdb took over this immuneACCESS table, retaining in-frame rearrangements with V and J assigned. Such tables are incomplete; in checked studies, under half of the missing clones stem from an unresolved V gene, and the remainder is unexplained. V and J calls and clone size come straight from that table; D and trimming were deduced from the DNA. This sample holds under 350,000 clones; around nine tenths were observed only once. Approximately 2.6% of the sample is taken by the ten largest.

The source is a woman under 30 who had recovered from COVID-19. Sequencing input: PBMCs or T cells enriched from blood (not recorded which). The chain uses TRBV5-1 and TRBJ2-1; the D segment cannot be called with confidence. The CDR3 reads as follows: CASSFSYNEQFF. The nucleotide sequence reads TGCGCCAGCTCCTTCTCCTACAATGAGCAGTTCTTC.